One and the same sample provided the 2 T cell receptor beta chains below, sequenced in a study of blood T cell repertoires in COVID-19. TCRdb's copy holds only in-frame clones and misses some; the assay was immunoSEQ multiplex PCR. Seen here are about 180,000 clones, 82% observed once, and the top ten hold 8% to 11%. Sequenced material: peripheral blood. Source of these receptors: a woman of 80 years or more with active or convalescent COVID-19.

V gene TRBV7-9 combines with J gene TRBJ2-2; 10 nucleotides align to TRBD2. With 7 bases clipped from V and 1 base from J, the junction kept 3 bases outside the gene matches. Looked up from germline, CDR1 is SEHNR and CDR2 is FQNEAQ (reference sequence). The CDR3 sequence is 15 residues long. This chain's CDR3 is CASNVAGGNTGELFF. DNA of the CDR3: TGTGCCAGCAACGTAGCGGGAGGGAACACCGGGGAGCTGTTTTTT.

The gene calls are TRBV27 and TRBJ1-6, with no clear D. Trimming removed 3 bases at V and 3 bases at J, with 21 bases between. Germline V gene data show CDR1 as MNHEY and CDR2 as SMNVEV (reference sequence). The CDR3 length is 19 residues. This CDR3 is CASSFFVPSRGNYNSPLHF. The CDR3 region has the DNA TGTGCCAGCAGTTTTTTTGTGCCTTCTCGAGGGAACTATAATTCACCCCTCCACTTT.